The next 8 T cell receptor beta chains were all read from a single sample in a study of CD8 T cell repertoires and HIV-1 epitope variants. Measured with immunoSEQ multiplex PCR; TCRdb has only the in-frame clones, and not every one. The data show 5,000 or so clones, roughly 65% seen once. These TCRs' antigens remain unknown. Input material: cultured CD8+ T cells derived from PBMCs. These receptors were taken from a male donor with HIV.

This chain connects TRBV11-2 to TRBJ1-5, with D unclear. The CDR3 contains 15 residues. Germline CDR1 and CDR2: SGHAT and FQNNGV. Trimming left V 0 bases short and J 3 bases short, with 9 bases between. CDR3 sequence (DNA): TGTGCCAGCAGCTTAGATCGGCAAGTCAATCAGCCCCAGCATTTT. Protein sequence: CASSLDRQVNQPQHF.

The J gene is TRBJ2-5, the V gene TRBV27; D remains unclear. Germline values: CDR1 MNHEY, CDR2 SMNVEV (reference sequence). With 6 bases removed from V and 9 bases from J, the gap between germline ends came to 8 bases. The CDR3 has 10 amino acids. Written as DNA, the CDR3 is TGTGCCAGCAGCGCCGCGGCCCAGTACTTC. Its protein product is CASSAAAQYF.

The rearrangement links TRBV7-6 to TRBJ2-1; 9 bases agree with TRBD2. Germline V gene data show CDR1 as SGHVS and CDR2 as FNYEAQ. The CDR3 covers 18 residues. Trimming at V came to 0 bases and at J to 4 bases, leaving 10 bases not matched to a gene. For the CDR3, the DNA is TGTGCCAGCAGCTTAGCGTTGTCTAGCGGGATTGGGTACAATGAGCAGTTCTTC. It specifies CASSLALSSGIGYNEQFF.

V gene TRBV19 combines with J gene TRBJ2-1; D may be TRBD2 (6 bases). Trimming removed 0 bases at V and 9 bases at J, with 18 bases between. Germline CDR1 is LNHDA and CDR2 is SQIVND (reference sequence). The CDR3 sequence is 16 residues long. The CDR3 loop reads CASSIDAGGQGGEQFF. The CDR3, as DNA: TGTGCCAGTAGTATAGACGCCGGCGGGCAGGGAGGTGAGCAGTTCTTC.

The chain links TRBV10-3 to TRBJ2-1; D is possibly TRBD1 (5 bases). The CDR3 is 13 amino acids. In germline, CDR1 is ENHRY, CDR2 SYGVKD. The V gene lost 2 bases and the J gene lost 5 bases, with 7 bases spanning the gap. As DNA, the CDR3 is TGTGCCATCAGTGAGGGCAGGGACAATGAGCAGTTCTTC. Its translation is CAISEGRDNEQFF.

The chain's CDR3 is CASSSTGATNEKLFF. The CDR3 DNA reads TGCGCCAGCAGCTCGACAGGGGCAACTAATGAAAAACTGTTTTTT. V usage is TRBV5-1 and J usage is TRBJ1-4; TRBD1 matches at 8 bases. CDR1 is SGHRS and CDR2 is YFSETQ in the germline V gene. The CDR3 totals 15 residues. After removal of 3 bases from V and 0 bases from J, the junction contained 1 base not matched to a gene.

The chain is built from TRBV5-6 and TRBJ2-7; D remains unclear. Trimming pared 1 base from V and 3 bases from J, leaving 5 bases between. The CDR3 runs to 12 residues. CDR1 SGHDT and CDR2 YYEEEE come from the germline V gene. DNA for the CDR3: TGTGCCAGCAGCTTGAGCAGCTACGAGCAGTACTTC. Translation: CASSLSSYEQYF.

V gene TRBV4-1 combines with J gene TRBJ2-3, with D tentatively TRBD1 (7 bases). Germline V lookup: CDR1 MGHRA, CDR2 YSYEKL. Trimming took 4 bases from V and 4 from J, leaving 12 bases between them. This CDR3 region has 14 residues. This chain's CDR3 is CASSPGRGADTQYF. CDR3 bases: TGCGCCAGCAGCCCGGGCAGGGGGGCAGATACGCAGTATTTT.